Below are 3 T cell receptor beta chains sequenced from a single sample in a study of blood T cells in healthy people across ages. Next came a second PCR, run for about 7 to 12 cycles, which used a sample-barcoded 5' primer along with a J-beta primer mix. TCRdb reanalysed the 5' RACE reads using MiXCR and keeps one entry per CDR3 protein. The sample contains roughly 700,000 distinct CDR3 sequences, roughly 32% of which appear only once. The sample consisted of blood. The receptors were gathered from a woman over 75 in good health.

The V gene is TRBV27, the J gene TRBJ2-3; a weak D match, TRBD1 (6 bases). The CDR3 spans 16 residues. The ends were cut back, 8 bases at V and 0 bases at J, with 18 bases in the middle. CDR1 is MNHEY and CDR2 is SMNVEV in the germline V gene (reference sequence). The CDR3 DNA is TGTGCCAGCGCCGAAACTCCGGGACATAGCACAGATACGCAGTATTTT. Translating it yields CASAETPGHSTDTQYF.

This chain joins TRBV28 and TRBJ2-3, with TRBD2 matching 7 bases. CDR1 and CDR2 from the germline V gene are MDHEN and SYDVKM. With 5 bases clipped from V and 4 bases from J, the junction kept 9 bases outside the gene matches. CDR3 length: 15 amino acids. The CDR3 DNA reads as TGTGCCAGCAGTCCCCCTAGCGGCCTCGCAGATACGCAGTATTTT. Its translation: CASSPPSGLADTQYF.

CDR3 protein: CASTFRDRGSGTEAFF. The CDR3 region has the DNA TGTGCCAGCACCTTCCGGGACAGGGGGTCGGGCACTGAAGCTTTCTTT. The chain recombines TRBV6-1 with TRBJ1-1, with 11 bases identical to TRBD1. This CDR3 contains 16 residues. CDR1 is MNHNS, CDR2 SASEGT, per germline. V shed 7 bases and J 4 bases; nucleotides not matched to a gene: 11.